The 3 T cell receptor beta chains below were found in one sample sequenced in a study of T cell responses to AZD1222 COVID-19 vaccine. TCRdb keeps only in-frame clones here, not all; method: immunoSEQ multiplex PCR. Here the sample spans 150,000 or so clones, approximately 90% being singletons. The source was peripheral blood, collected 28 days after the second AZD1222 dose. The origin of the receptors is an adult who received the AZD1222 COVID-19 vaccine.

The CDR3 sequence: CASRGTSGRATDEQFF. The CDR3 DNA reads as TGTGCCAGCAGAGGGACTAGCGGGAGGGCCACGGATGAGCAGTTCTTC. The chain is built from TRBV28 and TRBJ2-1; 16 bases match TRBD2. Germline V gene data show CDR1 as MDHEN and CDR2 as SYDVKM. The CDR3 consists of 16 residues. With V trimmed by 6 bases and J by 8 bases, 7 bases remained unmatched.

J is TRBJ1-5 and V is TRBV28; no firm D call. The CDR3 contains 12 residues. Germline CDR1 MDHEN, CDR2 SYDVKM. V was shortened by 4 bases and J by 7 bases, with 8 bases between the two germline ends. For the CDR3, the DNA is TGTGCCAGCAGTTGGATAGGGCAGCCCCAGCATTTT. Its protein product is CASSWIGQPQHF.

The chain couples TRBV4-3 to TRBJ2-5; 8 bases are a match to TRBD2. The CDR3 sequence is 16 residues long. J lost 1 base, V lost 1 base, and 5 bases had no gene match. CDR1 is LGHNA, CDR2 YSLEER, per germline. Here the CDR3 DNA reads TGCGCCAGCAGCCAAGCTCTTAGCGGGGCCCAAGAGACCCAGTACTTC. Its protein product is CASSQALSGAQETQYF.